Listed here are 25 T cell receptor beta chains from one sample, sequenced in a study of cytomegalovirus exposure and HLA in healthy donors. Primers for the PCR totalled 60 Vbeta and 13 Jbeta. TCRdb's copy holds only in-frame clones and misses some; the assay was immunoSEQ multiplex PCR. Counted here are some 140,000 clones, around 78% occurring once; the ten biggest clones make up roughly 1.5%. The sequenced material came from PBMCs. The receptor set was obtained from a woman aged 18 to 35 in good health and CMV-seronegative.

The V gene is TRBV7-8, the J gene TRBJ2-5, with D uncertain. Trimming shortened V by 5 bases and J by 5 bases, and 12 bases separated the two germline ends. CDR1 is SGHVS, CDR2 FQNEAQ, per germline. The CDR3 runs to 13 residues. CDR3 amino acids: CASSPLPRETQYF. As DNA, the CDR3 is TGTGCCAGCAGCCCCCTGCCCAGGGAGACCCAGTACTTC.

Concerning this clone itself: Distinct nucleotide sequences in the sample also encode this CDR3. The V and J genes are TRBV21-1 and TRBJ2-4; TRBD1 is the table's D call, not checked against the DNA. TRBV21-1 is flagged as a pseudogene. The CDR3 consists of 17 residues. DNA for the CDR3: TGTGCCAGCACCGGAGACAGATGGCATACCTACACGCCCATTCAGTACTTT. Protein product: CASTGDRWHTYTPIQYF.

This clone was seen a few times. The chain is built from TRBV4-1 and TRBJ2-1; 10 bases map to TRBD2. V gave up 0 bases and J gave up 6 bases; unmatched junction bases: 14. Germline V gives CDR1 MGHRA, CDR2 YSYEKL. The CDR3 consists of 19 residues. The CDR3 region is CASSQEGQKLAGVPNEQFF. CDR3 DNA: TGCGCCAGCAGCCAAGAGGGGCAGAAGCTAGCGGGAGTCCCCAATGAGCAGTTCTTC.

The J gene is TRBJ2-3, the V gene TRBV6-1; 7 bases agree with TRBD1. This CDR3 is 14 amino acids long. J lost 7 bases, V lost 4 bases, and 8 bases had no gene match. Germline V gives CDR1 MNHNS, CDR2 SASEGT. CDR3 amino acids: CASSVTGLSNTQYF. CDR3 in DNA: TGTGCCAGCAGTGTGACAGGGCTCTCGAATACGCAGTATTTT.

The chain employs TRBV29-1 and TRBJ1-5; no clear D gene. Germline assignment: CDR1 SQVTM and CDR2 ANQGSEA. The ends were cut back, 7 bases at V and 0 bases at J, with 13 bases in the middle. The CDR3 is made up of 14 amino acids. The CDR3 DNA is TGCAGCGCCGCGGACTTGGGTAGCAATCAGCCCCAGCATTTT. Translation: CSAADLGSNQPQHF.

A few counts support this clone. The J gene is TRBJ2-5, the V gene TRBV13; perhaps TRBD2 as D (6 bases). TRBJ2-7 explains the end of the DNA better; the J call may be wrong. CDR3 length: 15 residues. Germline V gene lookup returns CDR1 PRHDT and CDR2 FYEKMQ (reference sequence). The CDR3 sequence is CASSKSGLSSYEQYF. The CDR3 coding sequence is TGTGCCAGCAGCAAAAGCGGGTTGAGCTCCTACGAGCAGTACTTC.

Points on this clone: This sample also contains other DNA sequences that code for the same CDR3. The CDR3 reads CASSIGQGGQPQHF. The DNA for the CDR3 is TGTGCCAGTAGTATCGGGCAGGGAGGTCAGCCCCAGCATTTT. The chain has TRBV19 and TRBJ1-5; tentatively, D is TRBD1 (5 bases). The CDR3 loop spans 14 amino acids. The germline CDR1 and CDR2 sequences are LNHDA and SQIVND (reference sequence). The V gene lost 3 bases and the J gene lost 6 bases, with 12 bases spanning the gap.

The gene calls are TRBV5-4 and TRBJ2-1; TRBD1 aligns across 7 bases. This CDR3 comprises 15 residues. Per germline, CDR1 SGHNT and CDR2 YYREEE (reference sequence). Germline trimming cut 2 bases from V and 1 base from J; bases unmatched to any gene: 3. The CDR3 nucleotides are TGTGCCAGCAGCTTTACAGGGGAATCCTACAATGAGCAGTTCTTC. Translating gives CASSFTGESYNEQFF.

V usage is TRBV4-1 and J usage is TRBJ1-5, with 7 bases fitting TRBD1. Germline V gene lookup returns CDR1 MGHRA and CDR2 YSYEKL. Trimming took 0 bases from V and 5 from J; bases not matched to a gene: 7. The CDR3 totals 16 residues. CDR3 in amino acids: CASSQESAGGHQPQHF. In nucleotides, the CDR3 is TGCGCCAGCAGCCAAGAGAGTGCAGGGGGTCATCAGCCCCAGCATTTT.

The V and J genes are TRBV4-2 and TRBJ2-1; 10 bases map to TRBD2. Per the germline V gene, CDR1 is LGHNA and CDR2 is YNFKEQ. The CDR3 length is 16 residues. V dropped 0 bases and J dropped 8; count of bases not matched to a gene: 7. CDR3 bases: TGTGCCAGCAGCCAAGATATCAGCGGGAGGGCCCATGAGCAGTTCTTC. Its translation is CASSQDISGRAHEQFF.

This chain uses TRBV30 with TRBJ2-1, with 12 bases aligning to TRBD2. V shed 7 bases, J shed 6 bases, and the junction held 10 bases outside the gene matches. CDR1 and CDR2 (germline): GTSNPN, SVGIG (reference sequence). The CDR3 has 15 amino acids. DNA of the CDR3: TGTGCCTTGCGATCTAGGACTAGCGGGACCAATGAGCAGTTCTTC. It yields the protein CALRSRTSGTNEQFF.

The chain joins TRBV6-6 to TRBJ2-7, with 7 positions matching TRBD2. CDR3 length: 13 residues. In germline, CDR1 is MNHNY, CDR2 SVGAGI (reference sequence). V was clipped by 6 bases and J by 5 bases; unmatched bases: 7. CDR3 residues: CASRDQGGNEQYF. CDR3 nucleotide sequence: TGTGCCAGCAGGGACCAGGGAGGGAACGAGCAGTACTTC.

A word on this clone: The junction departs from the called germline gene at one end, perhaps through a read error. The CDR3 region is CASSNGVQGDF. The CDR3 nucleotides are TGTGCCAGCAGCAATGGGGTCCAGGGGGACTTC. This chain connects TRBV11-2 to TRBJ2-5, with TRBD1 matching 7 bases. The V gene's germline CDR1 is SGHAT and CDR2 FQNNGV. The CDR3 is 11 residues long.

The gene calls are TRBV6-1 and TRBJ2-5, with 7 positions matching TRBD2. The CDR3 runs to 12 residues. V trimming: 7 bases; J trimming: 5 bases; junction bases outside the gene matches: 4. The germline CDR1 and CDR2 sequences are MNHNS and SASEGT. CDR3 sequence: CASTSGLETQYF. CDR3 bases: TGTGCCAGCACTAGCGGTCTCGAGACCCAGTACTTC.

This chain links TRBV30 with TRBJ1-1; D is perhaps TRBD1 (6 bases). The CDR3 length is 10 residues. Trimming stripped 5 bases from V and 11 bases from J, with 12 bases between. From germline, CDR1 is GTSNPN and CDR2 SVGIG (reference sequence). The CDR3 DNA is TGTGCCTGGCGACAGGTTAGCGCTTTCTTT. Protein product: CAWRQVSAFF.

The chain employs TRBV4-1 and TRBJ2-4; TRBD2 matches 9 bases. Trimming at V came to 4 bases and at J to 7 bases, leaving 5 bases not matched to a gene. CDR1 MGHRA and CDR2 YSYEKL come from the germline V gene. This CDR3 has 14 amino acids. The CDR3, as DNA: TGCGCCAGCAGCCCTAGCGGGACTAGCAACATTCAGTACTTC. Translated: CASSPSGTSNIQYF.

The V gene is TRBV7-2, the J gene TRBJ2-7, with 9 positions matching TRBD2. From germline, CDR1 is SGHTA and CDR2 FQGNSA. The CDR3 runs 14 residues. With 3 bases clipped from V and 2 bases from J, the junction kept 2 bases outside the gene matches. Written as DNA, the CDR3 is TGTGCCAGCAGCTTGGGCGGGAGGGCCTACGAGCAGTACTTC. Its translation: CASSLGGRAYEQYF.

The gene calls are TRBV29-1 and TRBJ2-3, with TRBD1 matching over 9 bases. Trimming removed 7 bases from V and 5 bases from J; junction bases left unmatched: 4. This CDR3 is 12 amino acids long. Germline-derived CDR1 and CDR2 are SQVTM and ANQGSEA. Here the CDR3 DNA reads TGCAGCGGCCGACAGGGGGTAGATACGCAGTATTTT. As protein: CSGRQGVDTQYF.

The V call is TRBV2, the J call TRBJ2-5; 9 bases align to TRBD2. This CDR3 is 13 amino acids long. The J segment lost 5 bases and the V segment lost 7 bases, leaving 5 bases of the junction unmatched. Germline V lookup: CDR1 SNHLY, CDR2 FYNNEI. DNA for the CDR3: TGTGCCAGCACCCCGGGACTAGCTGAGACCCAGTACTTC. Protein product: CASTPGLAETQYF.

The gene calls are TRBV27 and TRBJ2-1; maybe TRBD1 (6 bases). The CDR3 length is 15 residues. Trimming took off 3 bases at V and 15 bases at J, with 24 bases between the two ends. In germline, CDR1 is MNHEY, CDR2 SMNVEV (reference sequence). CDR3 coding DNA: TGTGCCAGCAGTTTGAGGGGGATTACCGGGACCCGGAGGTTCTTC. Residues: CASSLRGITGTRRFF.

This clone was recorded only once. The genes are TRBV4-1 and TRBJ2-1; 7 positions match TRBD2. The CDR3 runs 15 residues. V dropped 1 base and J dropped 2; count of bases not matched to a gene: 2. Germline V CDR1 and CDR2: MGHRA, YSYEKL. The CDR3 loop reads CASSQGGGPYNEQFF. The CDR3 DNA reads as TGCGCCAGCAGCCAAGGCGGGGGACCCTACAATGAGCAGTTCTTC.

V gene TRBV5-1 combines with J gene TRBJ2-5, with D perhaps matching TRBD1 (6 bases). V was pared by 3 bases and J by 5 bases, with 14 bases between. The CDR3 runs to 14 residues. Germline V gene lookup returns CDR1 SGHRS and CDR2 YFSETQ. The chain's CDR3 is CASSSQGNGETQYF. Written as DNA, the CDR3 is TGCGCCAGCAGCTCACAGGGTAACGGGGAGACCCAGTACTTC. The full variable domain, with the rest looked up from reference TRBV5-1 and TRBJ2-5, is KAGVTQTPRYLIKTRGQQVTLSCSPISGHRSVSWYQQTPGQGLQFLFEYFSETQRNKGNFPGRFSGRQFSNSRSEMNVSTLELGDSALYLCASSSQGNGETQYFGPGTRLLVL.

This sequence joins TRBV6-1 and TRBJ2-3, with a possible D match to TRBD2 (5 bases). V shed 3 bases and J shed 5 bases, with 15 bases lying between them. CDR1 is MNHNS, CDR2 SASEGT, per germline. The CDR3 is 15 residues long. CDR3 loop: CASSEVLGEQDTQYF. In nucleotides, the CDR3 is TGTGCCAGCAGTGAGGTCCTCGGGGAACAAGATACGCAGTATTTT.

This sequence joins TRBV6-5 and TRBJ2-7, with D possibly TRBD1 on 5 matching bases. From germline, CDR1 is MNHEY and CDR2 SVGAGI. Trimming removed 1 base at V and 3 bases at J, with 7 bases between. The CDR3 has 13 residues. For the CDR3, the DNA is TGTGCCAGCAGTTACTGGCAGGGCTACGAGCAGTACTTC. This codes for CASSYWQGYEQYF.

This sequence joins TRBV10-1 and TRBJ2-6, with D perhaps TRBD1 (5 bases). The CDR3 extends over 15 amino acids. Looked up from germline, CDR1 is WNHNN and CDR2 is SYGVQD (reference sequence). The ends were cut back, 4 bases at V and 5 bases at J, with 12 bases in the middle. The CDR3 DNA follows: TGCGCCAGCAGTGTTCAGGGTATTAGGGCCAACGTCCTGACTTTC. This sequence encodes CASSVQGIRANVLTF.